This T cell receptor (beta chain) was profiled in a study of cytomegalovirus exposure and HLA in healthy donors. The PCR had 60 Vbeta and 13 Jbeta primers. TCRdb's copy holds only in-frame clones and misses some; the assay was immunoSEQ multiplex PCR. The table lists about 190,000 clones, approximately 85% of them singletons, with approximately 0.8% in the top ten. CDR1 and CDR2 from the germline V gene are SGHRS and YFSETQ. V was trimmed by 2 bases and J by 4 bases, leaving 10 bases between them. The CDR3 extends over 14 amino acids. Concerning this clone: Its target is unknown. Different DNA sequences within this sample yield the same CDR3.

Overall study findings and caveats: Cytomegalovirus status, reportedly, was diagnosed with high specificity and sensitivity by the classifier. More clonal expansion characterized HLA-associated TCR beta chains than equally common others in a later analysis.

Sequences were obtained from PBMCs. The chain uses TRBV5-1 and TRBJ2-1, with TRBD2 as a possible D gene (5 bases). The source is a woman aged 18-29 years in good health and CMV-seronegative. CDR3 in DNA: TGCGCCAGCAGCTTCAGCGGCGCGTACAATGAGCAGTTCTTC. As protein: CASSFSGAYNEQFF.